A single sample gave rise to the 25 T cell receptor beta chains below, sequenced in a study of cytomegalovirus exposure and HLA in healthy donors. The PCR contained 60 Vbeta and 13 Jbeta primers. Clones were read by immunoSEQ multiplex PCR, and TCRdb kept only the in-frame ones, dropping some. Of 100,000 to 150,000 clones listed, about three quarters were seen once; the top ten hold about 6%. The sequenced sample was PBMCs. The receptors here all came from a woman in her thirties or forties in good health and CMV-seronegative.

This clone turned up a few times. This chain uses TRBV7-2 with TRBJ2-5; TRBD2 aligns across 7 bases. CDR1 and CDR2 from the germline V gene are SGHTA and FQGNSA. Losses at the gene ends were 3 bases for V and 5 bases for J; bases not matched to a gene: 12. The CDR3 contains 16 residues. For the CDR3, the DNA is TGTGCCAGCAGCTTCGCCGGGGAGGGGCCGGGGGAGACCCAGTACTTC. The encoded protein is CASSFAGEGPGETQYF.

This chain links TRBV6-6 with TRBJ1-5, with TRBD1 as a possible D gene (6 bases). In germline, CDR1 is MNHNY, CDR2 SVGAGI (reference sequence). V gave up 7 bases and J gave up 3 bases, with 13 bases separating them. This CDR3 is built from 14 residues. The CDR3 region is CASNGRGANQPQHF. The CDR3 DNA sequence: TGTGCCAGCAATGGGAGGGGGGCCAATCAGCCCCAGCATTTT.

The CDR3 here is CASSLEPGDYEQYF. The CDR3 DNA reads TGTGCCAGCAGCTTAGAGCCAGGGGACTACGAGCAGTACTTC. The rearrangement links TRBV11-2 to TRBJ2-7; the D gene is possibly TRBD1 (6 bases). The CDR3 has 14 amino acids. Trimming cost V 0 bases and J 3 bases, with 9 bases left between them. Germline CDR1 is SGHAT and CDR2 is FQNNGV. Based on the CDR3 plus reference TRBV11-2 and TRBJ2-7, the full variable domain is EAGVAQSPRYKIIEKRQSVAFWCNPISGHATLYWYQQILGQGPKLLIQFQNNGVVDDSQLPKDRFSAERLKGVDSTLKIQPAKLEDSAVYLCASSLEPGDYEQYFGPGTRLTVT.

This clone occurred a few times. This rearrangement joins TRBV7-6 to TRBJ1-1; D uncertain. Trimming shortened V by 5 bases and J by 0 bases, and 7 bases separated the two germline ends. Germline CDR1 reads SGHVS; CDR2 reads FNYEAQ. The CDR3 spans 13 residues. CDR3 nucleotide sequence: TGTGCCAGCAGCGCGGACTTGAACACTGAAGCTTTCTTT. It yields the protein CASSADLNTEAFF.

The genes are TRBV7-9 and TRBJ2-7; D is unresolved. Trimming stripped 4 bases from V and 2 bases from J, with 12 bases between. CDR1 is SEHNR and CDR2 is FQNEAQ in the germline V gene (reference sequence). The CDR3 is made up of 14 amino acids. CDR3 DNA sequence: TGTGCCAGCAGCTCCCACGAACAGCCCTACGAGCAGTACTTC. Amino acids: CASSSHEQPYEQYF.

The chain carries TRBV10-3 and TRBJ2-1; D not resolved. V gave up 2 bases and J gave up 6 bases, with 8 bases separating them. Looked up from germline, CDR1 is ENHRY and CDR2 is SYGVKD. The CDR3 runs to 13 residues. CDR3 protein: CAISEGRGNEQFF. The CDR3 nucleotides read TGTGCCATCAGTGAGGGAAGAGGCAATGAGCAGTTCTTC.

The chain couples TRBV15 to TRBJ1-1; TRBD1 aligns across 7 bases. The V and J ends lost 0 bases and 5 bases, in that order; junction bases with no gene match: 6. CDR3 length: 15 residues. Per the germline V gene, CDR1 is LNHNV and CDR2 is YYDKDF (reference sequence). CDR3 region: CATSRDLGGWTEAFF. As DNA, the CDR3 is TGTGCCACCAGCAGAGATCTAGGGGGCTGGACTGAAGCTTTCTTT.

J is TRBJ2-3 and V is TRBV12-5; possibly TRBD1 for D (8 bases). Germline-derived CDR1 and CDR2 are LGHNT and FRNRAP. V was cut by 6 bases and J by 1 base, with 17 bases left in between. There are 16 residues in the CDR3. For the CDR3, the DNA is TGTGCTAGTGGCCGGGGGGAGACAGGGGGCACAGATACGCAGTATTTT. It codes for CASGRGETGGTDTQYF.

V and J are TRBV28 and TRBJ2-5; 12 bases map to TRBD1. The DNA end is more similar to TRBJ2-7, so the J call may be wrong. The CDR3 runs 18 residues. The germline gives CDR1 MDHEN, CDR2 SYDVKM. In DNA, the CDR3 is TGTGCCAGCAGTCAAATATCCGGGACAGGGGGCCTTCTCTACGAGCAGTACTTC. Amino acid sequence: CASSQISGTGGLLYEQYF.

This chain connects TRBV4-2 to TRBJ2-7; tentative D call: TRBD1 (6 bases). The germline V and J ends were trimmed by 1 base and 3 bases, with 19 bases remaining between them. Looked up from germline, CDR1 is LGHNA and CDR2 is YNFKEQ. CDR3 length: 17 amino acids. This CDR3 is CASSQVTGILTNYEQYF. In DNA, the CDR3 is TGTGCCAGCAGCCAAGTAACAGGGATCCTTACTAACTACGAGCAGTACTTC.

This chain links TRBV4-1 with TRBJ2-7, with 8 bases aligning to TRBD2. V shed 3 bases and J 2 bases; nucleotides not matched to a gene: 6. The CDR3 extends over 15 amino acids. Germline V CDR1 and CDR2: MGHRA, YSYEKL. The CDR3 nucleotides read TGCGCCAGCAGCCAGGACCCGGGGGGGACCTACGAGCAGTACTTC. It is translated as CASSQDPGGTYEQYF.

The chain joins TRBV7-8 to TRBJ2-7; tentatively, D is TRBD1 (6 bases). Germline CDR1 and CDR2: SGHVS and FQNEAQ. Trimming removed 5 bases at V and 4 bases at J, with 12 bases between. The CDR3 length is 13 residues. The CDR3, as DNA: TGTGCCAGCAGCCCTCAGACAGGTTACGAGCAGTACTTC. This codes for CASSPQTGYEQYF.

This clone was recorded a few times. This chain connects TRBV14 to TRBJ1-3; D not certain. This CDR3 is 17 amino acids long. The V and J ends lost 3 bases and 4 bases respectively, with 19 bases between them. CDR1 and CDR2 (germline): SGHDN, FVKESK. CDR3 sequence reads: CASSHPGVGRSGNTIYF. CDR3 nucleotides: TGTGCCAGCAGCCACCCGGGAGTCGGCCGATCCGGAAACACCATATATTTT.

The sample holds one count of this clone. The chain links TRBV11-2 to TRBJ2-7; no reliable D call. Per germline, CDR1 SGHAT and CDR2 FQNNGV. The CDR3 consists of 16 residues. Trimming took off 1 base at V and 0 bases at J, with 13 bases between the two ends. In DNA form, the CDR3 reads TGTGCCAGCAGCTTAGTCACCGGGTTAAGCTCCTACGAGCAGTACTTC. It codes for CASSLVTGLSSYEQYF.

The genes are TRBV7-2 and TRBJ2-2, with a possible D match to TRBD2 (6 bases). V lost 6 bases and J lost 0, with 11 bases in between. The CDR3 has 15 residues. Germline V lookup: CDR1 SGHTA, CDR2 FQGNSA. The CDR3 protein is CASRRRGANTGELFF. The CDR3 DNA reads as TGTGCCAGCAGAAGGAGGGGCGCGAACACCGGGGAGCTGTTTTTT.

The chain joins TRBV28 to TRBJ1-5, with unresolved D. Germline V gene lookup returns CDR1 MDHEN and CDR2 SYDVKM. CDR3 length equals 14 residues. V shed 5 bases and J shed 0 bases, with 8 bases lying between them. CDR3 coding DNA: TGTGCCAGCAGTCAACACTATAGCAATCAGCCCCAGCATTTT. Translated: CASSQHYSNQPQHF.

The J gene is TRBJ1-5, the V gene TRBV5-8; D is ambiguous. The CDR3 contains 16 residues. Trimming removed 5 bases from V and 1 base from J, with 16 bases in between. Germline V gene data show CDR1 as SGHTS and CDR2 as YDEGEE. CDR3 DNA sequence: TGTGCCAGCAGACCCGGACTGGGAAGGAGCAATCAGCCCCAGCATTTT. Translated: CASRPGLGRSNQPQHF.

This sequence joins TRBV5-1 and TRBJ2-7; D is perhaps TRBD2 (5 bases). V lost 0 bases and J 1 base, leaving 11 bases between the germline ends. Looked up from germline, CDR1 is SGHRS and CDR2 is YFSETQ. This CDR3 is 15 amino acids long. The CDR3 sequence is CASSLAGGMSYEQYF. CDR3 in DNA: TGCGCCAGCAGCTTGGCTGGAGGTATGTCCTACGAGCAGTACTTC.

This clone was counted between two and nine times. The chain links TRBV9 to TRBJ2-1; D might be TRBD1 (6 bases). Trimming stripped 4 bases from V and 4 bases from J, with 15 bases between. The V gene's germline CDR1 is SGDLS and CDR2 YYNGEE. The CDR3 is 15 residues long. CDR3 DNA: TGTGCCAGCAGCACCGAGGGGGTCGCATACAATGAGCAGTTCTTC. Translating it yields CASSTEGVAYNEQFF.

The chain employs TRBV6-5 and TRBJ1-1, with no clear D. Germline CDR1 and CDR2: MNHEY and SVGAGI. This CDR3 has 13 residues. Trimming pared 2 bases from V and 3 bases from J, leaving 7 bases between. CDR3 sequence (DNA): TGTGCCAGCAGTTACCTCTTAGACACTGAAGCTTTCTTT. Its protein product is CASSYLLDTEAFF.

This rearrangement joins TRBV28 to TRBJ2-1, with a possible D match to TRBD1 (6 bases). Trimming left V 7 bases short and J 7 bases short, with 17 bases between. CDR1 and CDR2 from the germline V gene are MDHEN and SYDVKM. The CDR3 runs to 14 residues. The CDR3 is CASIQGLQGNEQFF. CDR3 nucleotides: TGTGCCAGCATTCAGGGGCTCCAGGGGAATGAGCAGTTCTTC.

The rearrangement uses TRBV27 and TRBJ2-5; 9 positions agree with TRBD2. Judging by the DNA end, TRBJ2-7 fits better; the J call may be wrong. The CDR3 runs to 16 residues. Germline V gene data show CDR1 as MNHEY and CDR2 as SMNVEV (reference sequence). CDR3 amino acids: CASSLSLGLARYEQYF. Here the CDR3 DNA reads TGTGCCAGCAGTTTATCCCTAGGACTAGCGAGATACGAGCAGTACTTC.

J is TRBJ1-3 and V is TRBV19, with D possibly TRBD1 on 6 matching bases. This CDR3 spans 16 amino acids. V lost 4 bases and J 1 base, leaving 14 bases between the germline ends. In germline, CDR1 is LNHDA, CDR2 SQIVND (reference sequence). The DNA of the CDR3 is TGTGCCAGTAGTAGGGGATCAGGGACATCTGGAAACACCATATATTTT. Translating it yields CASSRGSGTSGNTIYF.

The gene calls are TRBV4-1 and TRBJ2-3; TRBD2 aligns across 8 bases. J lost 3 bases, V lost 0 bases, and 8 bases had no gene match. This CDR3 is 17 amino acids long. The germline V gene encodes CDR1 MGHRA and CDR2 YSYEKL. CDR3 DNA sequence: TGCGCCAGCAGCCAAGATATCCTAGCGGGTGTGACAGATACGCAGTATTTT. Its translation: CASSQDILAGVTDTQYF.

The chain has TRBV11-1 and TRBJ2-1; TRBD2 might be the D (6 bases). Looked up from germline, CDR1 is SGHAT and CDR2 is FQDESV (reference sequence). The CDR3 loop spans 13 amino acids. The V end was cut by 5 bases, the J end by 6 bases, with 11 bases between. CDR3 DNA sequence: TGTGCCAGCAGCAGGAGGGAGAGCAATGAGCAGTTCTTC. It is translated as CASSRRESNEQFF.